The 9 T cell receptor beta chains reported below all come from one sample, sequenced in a study of T cell responses to AZD1222 COVID-19 vaccine. This table comes from immunoSEQ multiplex PCR, and its TCRdb copy is limited to in-frame clones, with some not included. The data hold fewer than 200,000 clones, with almost 95% observed a single time. The material was peripheral blood, obtained on day 0 of AZD1222 vaccination. The receptors shown here come from an adult in good health.

The V gene is TRBV19, the J gene TRBJ1-2, with 11 bases matching TRBD1. V lost 8 bases and J lost 8; bases outside the gene matches: 4. CDR1 and CDR2 from the germline V gene are LNHDA and SQIVND (reference sequence). This CDR3 is 12 amino acids long. The CDR3 DNA sequence: TGTGCCAGTGGGACAGGGGGTAGGGGCTACACCTTC. Its protein product is CASGTGGRGYTF.

The V call is TRBV7-9, the J call TRBJ2-7, with D maybe TRBD1 (6 bases). Germline V lookup: CDR1 SEHNR, CDR2 FQNEAQ (reference sequence). With 5 bases removed from V and 3 bases from J, the gap between germline ends came to 11 bases. The CDR3 is 13 amino acids. The DNA for the CDR3 is TGTGCCAGCAGCACCGGACAGAACTACGAGCAGTACGTC. This gives the protein CASSTGQNYEQYV.

The chain carries TRBV24-1 and TRBJ1-2, with 8 bases that match TRBD1. From germline, CDR1 is KGHDR and CDR2 SFDVKD. J gave up 4 bases and V 3 bases, and 6 bases lay outside the gene matches. The CDR3 loop spans 15 amino acids. The CDR3 DNA reads TGTGCCACCAGTGATGAGGACAGGGACGGCTATGGCTACACCTTC. It codes for CATSDEDRDGYGYTF.

This clone was counted once. The chain couples TRBV19 to TRBJ1-1; 7 bases agree with TRBD1. CDR3 length: 12 amino acids. With V trimmed by 6 bases and J by 4 bases, 2 bases remained unmatched. Germline-derived CDR1 and CDR2 are LNHDA and SQIVND (reference sequence). The CDR3 sequence is CASSYRGTEAFF. In DNA, the CDR3 is TGTGCCAGTAGCTACAGGGGCACTGAAGCTTTCTTT.

This chain connects TRBV28 to TRBJ1-3, with D possibly matching TRBD1 (6 bases). The CDR3 is made up of 16 amino acids. Germline-derived CDR1 and CDR2 are MDHEN and SYDVKM. Deletions cut 7 bases from V and 2 bases from J, with 18 bases between. The CDR3 reads CASTLGGLVAGNTIYF. CDR3 DNA sequence: TGTGCCAGCACCTTAGGGGGGCTTGTAGCTGGAAACACCATATATTTT.

The chain joins TRBV2 to TRBJ2-2, with a tentative D call TRBD2 (5 bases). The germline V gene has CDR1 SNHLY and CDR2 FYNNEI. The CDR3 runs to 15 residues. Trimming shortened V by 6 bases and J by 4 bases, and 15 bases separated the two germline ends. This CDR3 is CASRAGITLTGELFF. DNA for the CDR3: TGTGCCAGCAGGGCCGGGATCACCCTCACCGGGGAGCTGTTTTTT.

This chain connects TRBV6-2 or TRBV6-3 to TRBJ2-1; D gene ambiguous. V shed 5 bases and J shed 4 bases, with 15 bases lying between them. This CDR3 spans 15 amino acids. CDR1 MNHEY and CDR2 SVGEGT come from the germline V gene. The CDR3 sequence is CASSIALAEYNEQFF. CDR3 sequence (DNA): TGTGCCAGCAGTATAGCCTTGGCGGAGTACAATGAGCAGTTCTTC.

The gene calls are TRBV7-9 and TRBJ1-5, with 9 positions matching TRBD1. V lost 4 bases to trimming and J lost 6 bases; unmatched junction nucleotides: 7. The germline CDR1 and CDR2 sequences are SEHNR and FQNEAQ (reference sequence). The CDR3 runs 15 residues. CDR3 DNA: TGTGCCAGCAGCTCCGAACAGGGGGCAGGTCAGCCCCAGCATTTT. Translating it yields CASSSEQGAGQPQHF.

This clone was seen once. V usage is TRBV5-5 and J usage is TRBJ1-5, with a weak D call TRBD1 (6 bases). V lost 4 bases to trimming and J lost 5 bases, with 19 bases between them. This CDR3 region has 16 residues. CDR1 is SGHKS and CDR2 is YYEKEE in the germline V gene (reference sequence). This CDR3 reads CASSPTYRRGDQPQHF. CDR3 coding DNA: TGTGCCAGCAGCCCTACCTACCGTAGGGGGGATCAGCCCCAGCATTTT.